These 2 T cell receptor beta chains were sequenced from one sample in a study of B cell selection in AIRE deficiency. Sequencing used immunoSEQ multiplex PCR; TCRdb keeps in-frame clones, though not all of them. The table lists 4,000 to 6,500 clones, around 87% of them singletons, with around 3% in the top ten. Regulatory T cells were sorted as CD4+CD25hiCD127low/negative. The sequenced sample was Tregs sorted from PBMCs. The receptors were gathered from a human donor with AIRE deficiency.

The rearrangement links TRBV28 to TRBJ2-7, with 8 bases aligning to TRBD1. Losses at the gene ends were 5 bases for V and 4 bases for J; bases not matched to a gene: 10. CDR1 and CDR2 (germline): MDHEN, SYDVKM. The CDR3 loop spans 15 amino acids. CDR3 coding DNA: TGTGCCAGCAGTCCTACTGGGACAGGACTTTACGAGCAGTACTTC. This sequence encodes CASSPTGTGLYEQYF.

This clone has a single count. This chain uses TRBV5-6 with TRBJ2-5; D gene unclear. The germline CDR1 and CDR2 sequences are SGHDT and YYEEEE. The CDR3 is 13 amino acids. V lost 0 bases and J 5 bases, leaving 8 bases between the germline ends. The CDR3 DNA reads TGTGCCAGCAGCTTGGAGGGTAGGGAGACCCAGTACTTC. Its translation is CASSLEGRETQYF.